This TCR beta chain was observed in a study of vaccination effects on CD4 cells after COVID-19. Study-level information: Post-vaccine draws lagged the second dose by a median of 72 days.

Assay used: immunoSEQ multiplex PCR; TCRdb lists only in-frame clones, some missing. The table lists under 40,000 clones, approximately 82% of them singletons. As concerns this clone: Antigen specificity is unknown.

Germline V CDR1 and CDR2: SQVTM, ANQGSEA. The CDR3 extends over 12 amino acids. V was trimmed by 4 bases and J by 3 bases, leaving 9 bases between them. General study points: Clones from infection and from vaccination both contracted markedly late after vaccination. The study had few convalescent patients and no early post-infection timepoints.

Antigen-specific CD4+ T cells expanded by the ViraFEST assay with viral peptide pools were then sequenced. Cultured cells yielded isolated CD4+ T cells after 10 days. BNT162b2 vaccine or mRNA-1273 vaccine was given to participants in two doses. Prior SARS-CoV-2 infection was absent in the vaccine recipients, as shown by negative nucleocapsid antibodies. This chain links TRBV29-1 with TRBJ2-5; D possibly corresponds to TRBD2 (6 bases). The sample here was CD4+ T cells from PBMCs cultured with HCoV-NL63 spike peptides, taken after COVID-19 vaccination. This sequence originates from a human donor who received a COVID-19 vaccine. Some clones in this sample may be carry-over from other donors' samples. This CDR3 reads CSVVGLEETQYF. The CDR3 nucleotides are TGCAGCGTTGTGGGACTGGAAGAGACCCAGTACTTC.